This is a list of T cell receptor beta chains from one sample in a study of T cells expressing NK-cell markers. TCRdb reprocessed the 5' RACE reads; each CDR3 protein has one entry and no DNA is given. The sample table includes around 180,000 distinct CDR3 sequences. Sequencing was carried out using blood T cells: a sorted CD56 or NKG2C T cell subset, CD4+ or CD8+ T cells, or bulk PBMC T cells (not recorded which). The receptors were sampled from a man aged 18-75 years in good health. Both conserved end residues are part of each CDR3.

j_call v_call cdr3_aa
TRBJ2-1 TRBV6-4 CASSALTGSNEQFF
TRBJ1-5 TRBV9 CASSRTGDNQPQHF
TRBJ2-7 TRBV7-8 CASSVTSGVKDEQYF
TRBJ2-1 TRBV20-1 CSARDFRLDNEQFF
TRBJ2-7 TRBV5-4 CASSPGLAGDSYEQYF
TRBJ2-7 TRBV12-3/TRBV12-4 CASSLGGGGLYYEQYF
TRBJ2-2 TRBV6-1 CAIATGLKNTGELFF
TRBJ2-1 TRBV5-4 CASSLSGAAQFF
TRBJ1-4 TRBV7-8 CASSSPIGLGREKLFF
TRBJ2-5 TRBV23-1 CANPGVQETQYF
TRBJ2-1 TRBV12-3/TRBV12-4 CASRKDRGEQFF
TRBJ2-1 TRBV28 CASSFAASSEQFF
TRBJ2-5 TRBV28 CASSLDQGVETQYF
TRBJ2-3 TRBV4-1 CASSQVLSGGATDTQYF
TRBJ1-5 TRBV15 CATSREGAPVQPQHF
TRBJ2-3 TRBV15 CATRSRGAPTDTQYF
TRBJ2-1 TRBV9 CASSVSQGWPTNEQFF
TRBJ1-5 TRBV6-1 CASSGTGEGSQPQHF
TRBJ2-5 TRBV20-1 CSARLAGGSETQYF
TRBJ2-3 TRBV6-5 CASSYGSGGASDTQYF
TRBJ1-1 TRBV5-1 CASSLMGGTYTEAFF